The 22 T cell receptor beta chains presented below share a single source sample, sequenced in a study of early T cells in non-severe SARS-CoV-2 infection. One entry per CDR3 protein results from TCRdb running MiXCR on the 5' RACE reads. The sample carries 50,000 or so distinct CDR3 sequences, approximately 8% recorded once. Material: whole blood. The receptors derive from an adult who was a healthcare worker with PCR-confirmed SARS-CoV-2 infection or an uninfected control (not recorded which).

This chain joins TRBV25-1 and TRBJ2-3; D unclear. V was trimmed by 4 bases and J by 2 bases, leaving 10 bases between them. Germline V gene lookup returns CDR1 MGHDK and CDR2 SYGVNS. This CDR3 is 14 amino acids long. In DNA form, the CDR3 reads TGTGCCAGCAGTGGGCTCAGGCCCACAGATACGCAGTATTTT. This codes for CASSGLRPTDTQYF. The variable domain in full, with the rest retrieved from reference TRBV25-1 and TRBJ2-3, is EADIYQTPRYLVIGTGKKITLECSQTMGHDKMYWYQQDPGMELHLIHYSYGVNSTEKGDLSSESTVSRIRTEHFPLTLESARPSHTSQYLCASSGLRPTDTQYFGPGTRLTVL.

The gene calls are TRBV20-1 and TRBJ2-1; D gene uncertain. The germline V gene encodes CDR1 DFQATT and CDR2 SNEGSKA (reference sequence). V lost 0 bases and J lost 4, with 13 bases in between. CDR3 length: 15 residues. The CDR3 reads CSARDGLSGYNEQFF. The CDR3 DNA is TGCAGTGCTAGAGATGGGCTCTCTGGGTACAATGAGCAGTTCTTC.

This clonotype was picked up many times. The chain recombines TRBV29-1 with TRBJ1-1, with D tentatively TRBD1 (6 bases). Trimming stripped 7 bases from V and 5 bases from J, with 20 bases between. The CDR3 contains 14 residues. CDR1 and CDR2 (germline): SQVTM, ANQGSEA. The chain's CDR3 is CSGTGGRGETEAFF. The CDR3 DNA is TGCAGCGGAACGGGAGGCAGGGGTGAGACTGAAGCTTTCTTT.

This clonotype was seen repeatedly, ten times or more. The chain recombines TRBV7-9 with TRBJ1-4; no definite D call. Germline assignment: CDR1 SEHNR and CDR2 FQNEAQ (reference sequence). This CDR3 has 16 residues. Trimming pared 2 bases from V and 0 bases from J, leaving 10 bases between. CDR3 DNA: TGTGCCAGCAGCTTACAGTCCGGGGCAACTAATGAAAAACTGTTTTTT. It yields the protein CASSLQSGATNEKLFF.

About this clonotype itself: A read error may explain this, as a much larger clone is one base away. The chain uses TRBV5-4 and TRBJ2-1; D is unclear. This CDR3 has 12 amino acids. V lost 0 bases and J 7 bases, leaving 5 bases between the germline ends. Germline-derived CDR1 and CDR2 are SGHNT and YYREEE (reference sequence). The CDR3 here is CASSLVKNEQFF. The CDR3, as DNA: TGTGCCAGCAGCTTGGTCAAGAATGAGCAGTTCTTC.

This clonotype was seen repeatedly, ten times or more. This chain joins TRBV27 and TRBJ2-7; TRBD2 is a possible D gene (5 bases). V was clipped by 5 bases and J by 4 bases, with 24 bases between them. CDR1 is MNHEY, CDR2 SMNVEV, per germline (reference sequence). CDR3 length: 17 residues. The CDR3 bases are TGTGCCAGCAGTCCCTCGGCTAGCATCATGGTAGCATACGAGCAGTACTTC. This translates into CASSPSASIMVAYEQYF.

V and J are TRBV12-3 or TRBV12-4 and TRBJ1-2; 8 bases agree with TRBD1. The CDR3 has 13 amino acids. V shed 4 bases and J 8 bases; nucleotides not matched to a gene: 6. The CDR3 reads CASSYDRGRGYTF. The CDR3 region has the DNA TGTGCCAGCAGTTACGACAGGGGACGAGGCTACACCTTC.

This clonotype was detected a few times. V and J are TRBV6-6 and TRBJ2-5; tentatively, D is TRBD1 (6 bases). The germline V gene has CDR1 MNHNY and CDR2 SVGAGI (reference sequence). The CDR3 length is 13 residues. V was shortened by 6 bases and J by 3 bases, with 11 bases between the two germline ends. CDR3 sequence: CASRKQGEETQYF. The CDR3 DNA is TGTGCCAGCAGGAAACAGGGAGAAGAGACCCAGTACTTC.

This clonotype was picked up many times. The chain links TRBV29-1 to TRBJ1-1; the match to TRBD1 covers 9 bases. This CDR3 is 13 amino acids long. The V gene's germline CDR1 is SQVTM and CDR2 ANQGSEA. V lost 5 bases and J lost 5; bases outside the gene matches: 6. Here the CDR3 reads CSVITGGWTEAFF. The CDR3 bases are TGCAGCGTTATTACAGGGGGCTGGACTGAAGCTTTCTTT.

This clonotype appeared many times. V usage is TRBV20-1 and J usage is TRBJ1-1; the D gene is possibly TRBD1 (5 bases). Germline V gives CDR1 DFQATT, CDR2 SNEGSKA (reference sequence). This CDR3 is 12 amino acids long. V lost 2 bases and J 5 bases, leaving 9 bases between the germline ends. The CDR3 DNA reads as TGCAGTGCTAGATGGGGCGGGACTGAAGCTTTCTTT. It encodes CSARWGGTEAFF.

This clonotype occurred many times. The J gene is TRBJ1-6, the V gene TRBV14; D ambiguous. V was pared by 0 bases and J by 6 bases, with 6 bases between. The CDR3 loop spans 14 amino acids. Per germline, CDR1 SGHDN and CDR2 FVKESK. The CDR3, as DNA: TGTGCCAGCAGCCAAGAGAGGGTTAATTCACCCCTCCACTTT. This sequence encodes CASSQERVNSPLHF.

This clonotype was counted between two and nine times. The V and J genes are TRBV20-1 and TRBJ2-7; TRBD1 aligns across 9 bases. The ends lost 6 bases at V and 5 bases at J; junction bases unmatched: 14. Germline V gives CDR1 DFQATT, CDR2 SNEGSKA (reference sequence). This CDR3 is built from 15 residues. This CDR3 reads CSARNPGTGINEQYF. As DNA, the CDR3 is TGCAGTGCACGAAATCCCGGGACAGGGATCAACGAGCAGTACTTC.

This clonotype occurred many times. The chain combines TRBV7-2 with TRBJ2-4; no firm D call. The germline CDR1 and CDR2 sequences are SGHTA and FQGNSA. The V end lost 3 bases, the J end lost 0 bases, and 9 bases lay between the germline ends. This CDR3 is built from 15 residues. The CDR3 DNA sequence: TGTGCCAGCAGCTTCCTAAGGGCAGCCAAAAACATTCAGTACTTC. Translation: CASSFLRAAKNIQYF.

J is TRBJ2-2 and V is TRBV25-1; D is uncertain. V shed 7 bases and J shed 1 base, with 13 bases lying between them. Per germline, CDR1 MGHDK and CDR2 SYGVNS. CDR3 length: 15 amino acids. The CDR3, as DNA: TGTGCCAGCATCGGAGAATCGAGGAACACCGGGGAGCTGTTTTTT. Translated: CASIGESRNTGELFF.

The chain employs TRBV7-9 and TRBJ2-3, with TRBD1 matching over 7 bases. In germline, CDR1 is SEHNR, CDR2 FQNEAQ (reference sequence). After removal of 4 bases from V and 0 bases from J, the junction contained 4 bases not matched to a gene. CDR3 length: 15 residues. In DNA, the CDR3 is TGTGCCAGCAGCTCGACAGGGTCTAGCACAGATACGCAGTATTTT. Translated: CASSSTGSSTDTQYF.

This clonotype was counted at least ten times. The chain recombines TRBV28 with TRBJ1-1; no definite D call. Trimming cost V 9 bases and J 5 bases, with 22 bases left between them. CDR1 and CDR2 from the germline V gene are MDHEN and SYDVKM. There are 15 residues in the CDR3. The chain's CDR3 is CASPPSRGKSTEAFF. The CDR3 coding sequence is TGTGCCAGTCCCCCTAGCCGGGGTAAGAGTACTGAAGCTTTCTTT.

This clonotype was detected ten times or more. The gene calls are TRBV4-1 and TRBJ2-5, with 12 bases identical to TRBD2. The CDR3 runs to 16 residues. The junction had 5 bases not matched to a gene; V was cut back by 4 bases and J by 2 bases. Germline CDR1 and CDR2: MGHRA and YSYEKL. CDR3 loop: CASSRGLAGLQETQYF. In DNA form, the CDR3 reads TGCGCCAGCAGCCGCGGACTAGCGGGGTTACAAGAGACCCAGTACTTC.

The chain combines TRBV12-2 with TRBJ1-6. TRBV12-2 is termed a pseudogene. This CDR3 is built from 14 residues. CDR3 amino acids: CASRSASGDSPLHF. The CDR3 nucleotides are TGTGCAAGTCGCTCGGCGTCAGGAGATTCACCCCTCCACTTT.

The genes are TRBV6-5 and TRBJ1-2, with a tentative D call TRBD1 (5 bases). This CDR3 is built from 14 residues. Germline V CDR1 and CDR2: MNHEY, SVGAGI. V shed 5 bases and J shed 0 bases, with 10 bases lying between them. CDR3 bases: TGTGCCAGCAGTCACAGGTTTCCTAACTATGGCTACACCTTC. This encodes CASSHRFPNYGYTF.

This clonotype was observed many times. This chain links TRBV12-3 or TRBV12-4 with TRBJ1-4; unclear D gene. CDR3 size: 15 residues. V lost 4 bases to trimming and J lost 0 bases, with 9 bases between them. CDR3 nucleotide sequence: TGTGCCAGCAGTTCTCACCTTGCAACTAATGAAAAACTGTTTTTT. It codes for CASSSHLATNEKLFF.

The chain links TRBV7-2 to TRBJ1-2, with D possibly being TRBD1 (6 bases). Germline V CDR1 and CDR2: SGHTA, FQGNSA. The CDR3 has 15 residues. V gave up 5 bases and J gave up 0 bases, with 13 bases separating them. The chain's CDR3 is CASSITGTPNYGYTF. DNA of the CDR3: TGTGCCAGCAGCATTACAGGGACCCCTAACTATGGCTACACCTTC.

The rearrangement links TRBV7-9 to TRBJ1-1, with no clear D. V gave up 8 bases and J gave up 0 bases, with 7 bases separating them. This CDR3 is built from 12 residues. The germline gives CDR1 SEHNR, CDR2 FQNEAQ (reference sequence). For the CDR3, the DNA is TGTGCCAGCCACGGGATGAACACTGAAGCTTTCTTT. Protein product: CASHGMNTEAFF. Together with reference TRBV7-9 and TRBJ1-1, the CDR3 gives the full variable domain: DTGVSQNPRHKITKRGQNVTFRCDPISEHNRLYWYRQTLGQGPEFLTYFQNEAQLEKSRLLSDRFSAERPKGSFSTLEIQRTEQGDSAMYLCASHGMNTEAFFGQGTRLTVV.